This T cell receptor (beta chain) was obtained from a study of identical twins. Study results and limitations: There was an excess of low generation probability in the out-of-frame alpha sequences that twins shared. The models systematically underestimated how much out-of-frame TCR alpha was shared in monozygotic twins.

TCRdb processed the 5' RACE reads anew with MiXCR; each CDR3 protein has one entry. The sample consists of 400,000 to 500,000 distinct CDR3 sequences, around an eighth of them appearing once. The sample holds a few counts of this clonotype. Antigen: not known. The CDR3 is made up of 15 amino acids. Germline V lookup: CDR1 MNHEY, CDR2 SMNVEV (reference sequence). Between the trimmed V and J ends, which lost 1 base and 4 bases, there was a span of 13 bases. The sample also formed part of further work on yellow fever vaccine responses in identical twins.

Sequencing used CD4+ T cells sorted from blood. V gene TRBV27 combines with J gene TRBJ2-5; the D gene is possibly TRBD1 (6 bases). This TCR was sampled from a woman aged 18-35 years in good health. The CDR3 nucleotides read TGTGCCAGCAGTTTATTAGGGGGTTCGGGAGAGACCCAGTACTTC. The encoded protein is CASSLLGGSGETQYF.